The sequence of this T cell receptor (beta chain) was determined in a study of T-cell memory formation after mild COVID-19. The authors produced TCR alpha and TCR beta cDNA libraries with sample barcodes and UMIs by 5'RACE using constant-segment primers. TCRdb redid the calling of the 5' RACE reads with MiXCR, one entry per CDR3 protein. The top ten clones hold approximately 1.5% of a sample with tens of thousands of distinct CDR3 sequences, 7.3% of them seen once. This clonotype has more than one count but fewer than ten. Its target is unknown. Overall study results and limits: Nothing showed for sure that second-wave clones peaking on day 37 were SARS-CoV-2 specific.

J was trimmed by 5 bases and V by 5 bases; bases with no gene match: 3. Germline V gene data show CDR1 as SGHRS and CDR2 as YFSETQ. The CDR3 spans 12 residues. The source of this sequence is a man in his late teens or twenties who had mild COVID-19 (a few samples of this study predate the infection). Cell type and time point are not known. The source material was PBMCs or a T cell subset sorted from them (not recorded which). V and J are TRBV5-1 and TRBJ2-7; 8 positions agree with TRBD1. This CDR3 reads CASRQGVNEQYF. The CDR3 nucleotides read TGCGCCAGCAGACAGGGGGTAAACGAGCAGTACTTC.